Following are 11 T cell receptor beta chains from one sample sequenced in a study of post-analysis software for immune sequencing data. The library was made from cDNA and included unique molecular identifiers. TCRdb redid the calling of the PCR reads with MiXCR, one entry per CDR3 protein. The sample has roughly 620,000 distinct CDR3 sequences, 44% seen once. Study observations and caveats: In patients, about 5 TRBV segments were more frequent than in controls, with TRBV5-6, TRBV5-1 and TRBV20-1 among them.

Their recognized antigens are unknown. Material: blood. The receptors stem from a girl aged 10-17 years with multiple sclerosis.

The chain is built from TRBV6-2 or TRBV6-3 and TRBJ1-1; D is possibly TRBD1 (5 bases). CDR3 length: 15 residues. In germline, CDR1 is MNHEY, CDR2 SVGEGT. V lost 4 bases to trimming and J lost 1 base, with 13 bases between them. This CDR3 reads CASSSKGTGNTEAFF. CDR3 sequence (DNA): TGTGCCAGCAGTTCGAAAGGGACGGGGAACACTGAAGCTTTCTTT.

V is TRBV24-1 and J is TRBJ2-5; the D is unclear. Germline CDR1 reads KGHDR; CDR2 reads SFDVKD. The CDR3 covers 13 residues. Deletions cut 0 bases from V and 5 bases from J, with 6 bases between. CDR3 DNA: TGTGCCACCAGTGATTTGGAGGATGAGACCCAGTACTTC. It specifies CATSDLEDETQYF.

In this sample, this clonotype turned up a few times. V gene TRBV29-1 combines with J gene TRBJ2-1; 8 nucleotides match TRBD1. Germline V lookup: CDR1 SQVTM, CDR2 ANQGSEA. Trimming took 6 bases from V and 6 from J; bases not matched to a gene: 4. The CDR3 loop spans 12 amino acids. The CDR3 nucleotides are TGCAGCGTGGCCAGGGGGCGCAATGAGCAGTTCTTC. Translating gives CSVARGRNEQFF.

This clonotype has more than one count but fewer than ten. The chain links TRBV4-1 to TRBJ2-7; 14 bases match TRBD2. J was trimmed by 6 bases and V by 0 bases; bases with no gene match: 4. The CDR3 is made up of 16 amino acids. The germline V gene encodes CDR1 MGHRA and CDR2 YSYEKL. In DNA form, the CDR3 reads TGCGCCAGCAGCCAAGATCGACTAGCGGGAGGGATCGAGCAGTACTTC. Its protein is CASSQDRLAGGIEQYF.

The genes are TRBV12-3 or TRBV12-4 and TRBJ2-5, with D maybe TRBD1 (5 bases). Trimming left V 2 bases short and J 5 bases short, with 6 bases between. The CDR3 is 12 residues long. The CDR3 region is CASSLHRETQYF. CDR3 coding DNA: TGTGCCAGCAGTTTACACAGGGAGACCCAGTACTTC.

V is TRBV7-2 and J is TRBJ2-3; 11 nucleotides agree with TRBD2. Germline CDR1 reads SGHTA; CDR2 reads FQGNSA. The V gene end was trimmed by 1 base and the J gene end by 11 bases; junction bases not matched to a gene: 14. This CDR3 contains 17 residues. The CDR3 DNA reads as TGTGCCAGCAGCTTAGGCTCTAGCGGGGGGTCCCACGGCAAGCAGTATTTT. Translated, it gives CASSLGSSGGSHGKQYF.

This clonotype was detected a few times. The chain uses TRBV4-1 and TRBJ2-1; 8 bases align to TRBD2. This CDR3 is 17 amino acids long. Unmatched junction bases numbered 12, after V lost 0 bases and J lost 8 bases. Germline V lookup: CDR1 MGHRA, CDR2 YSYEKL. CDR3 protein: CASSQDRGGVVRDEQFF. CDR3 coding DNA: TGCGCCAGCAGCCAAGATCGGGGGGGAGTTGTAAGGGATGAGCAGTTCTTC.

This clonotype was recorded a few times. This sequence joins TRBV12-3 or TRBV12-4 and TRBJ2-1; the D gene is possibly TRBD2 (5 bases). V was pared by 7 bases and J by 9 bases, with 22 bases between. CDR3 length equals 15 residues. The CDR3 DNA reads TGTGCCAGCAACCTCCGGGAAAAAATGGCCAGTGAGCAGTTCTTC. It codes for CASNLREKMASEQFF.

This clonotype was found many times. The chain has TRBV7-2 and TRBJ2-7; maybe TRBD1 (6 bases). CDR1 is SGHTA and CDR2 is FQGNSA in the germline V gene. The CDR3 contains 15 residues. Trimming removed 5 bases from V and 0 bases from J, with 14 bases in between. The chain's CDR3 is CASSPTPGVSYEQYF. The DNA of the CDR3 is TGTGCCAGCAGCCCGACTCCAGGGGTCTCCTACGAGCAGTACTTC.

V gene TRBV4-1 combines with J gene TRBJ2-4; D unclear. TRBJ2-7 explains the end of the DNA better; the J call may be wrong. CDR1 MGHRA and CDR2 YSYEKL come from the germline V gene. The CDR3 has 13 amino acids. The CDR3 loop is CASSQALFYEQYF. DNA of the CDR3: TGCGCCAGCAGCCAAGCCCTTTTTTACGAGCAGTACTTC.

The chain has TRBV7-9 and TRBJ1-4; 7 bases align to TRBD1. Germline CDR1 is SEHNR and CDR2 is FQNEAQ (reference sequence). This CDR3 has 15 amino acids. The trim removed 3 bases at V and 5 bases at J, leaving 6 bases unmatched. Here the CDR3 DNA reads TGTGCCAGCAGCTTTTTGACAGGGAAGAATGAAAAACTGTTTTTT. Translating gives CASSFLTGKNEKLFF.